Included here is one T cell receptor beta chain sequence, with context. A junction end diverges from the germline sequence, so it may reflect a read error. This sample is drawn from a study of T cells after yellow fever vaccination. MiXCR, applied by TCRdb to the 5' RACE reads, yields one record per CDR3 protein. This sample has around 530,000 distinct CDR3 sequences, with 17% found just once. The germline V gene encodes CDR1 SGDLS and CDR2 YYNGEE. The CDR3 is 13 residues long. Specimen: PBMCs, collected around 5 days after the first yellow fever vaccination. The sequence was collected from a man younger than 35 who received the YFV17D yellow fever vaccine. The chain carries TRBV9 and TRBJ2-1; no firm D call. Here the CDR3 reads CASSVESTYEPFF. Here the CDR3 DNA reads TGTGCCAGCAGCGTAGAGTCGACCTATGAGCCGTTCTTC.